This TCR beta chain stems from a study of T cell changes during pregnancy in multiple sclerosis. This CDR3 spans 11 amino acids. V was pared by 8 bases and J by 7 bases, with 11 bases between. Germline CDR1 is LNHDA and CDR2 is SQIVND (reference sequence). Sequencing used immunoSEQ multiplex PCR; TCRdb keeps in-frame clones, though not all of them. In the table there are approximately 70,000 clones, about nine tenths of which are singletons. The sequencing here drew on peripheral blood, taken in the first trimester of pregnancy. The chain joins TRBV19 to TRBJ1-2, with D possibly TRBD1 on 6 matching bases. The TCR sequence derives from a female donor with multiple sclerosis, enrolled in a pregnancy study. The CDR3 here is CASFGTIGYTF. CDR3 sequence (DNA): TGTGCCAGTTTCGGGACAATTGGCTACACCTTC.